This T cell receptor (beta chain) originates from a study of CD8+ T cells in alopecia areata. At the level of the study: Tofacitinib was taken orally by treated patients, and the dose was 5 to 10 mg twice daily. Tofacitinib administration persisted for 6 to 18 months, succeeded by 6 months off drug.

This clone has a single count. Extraction of RNA preceded its reverse transcription into cDNA, which served as the sequencing template. Generated by immunoSEQ multiplex PCR, the TCRdb table keeps only in-frame clones and is missing some. This table holds under 95,000 clones, 70% to 80% found once. Germline CDR1 is LNHDA and CDR2 is SQIVND (reference sequence). The CDR3 extends over 13 amino acids. V dropped 2 bases and J dropped 4 bases, with 8 bases sitting between them. The treatment was: oral pan-JAK inhibitor, 5-10 mg twice daily. The material sequenced was CD8+ T cells sorted from blood, taken at approximately week 45, from a patient treated with tofacitinib. The TCR sequence derives from a human donor with alopecia areata. The V call is TRBV19, the J call TRBJ1-1, with D possibly matching TRBD1 (6 bases). The CDR3 is CASSIRGVTEAFF. The CDR3 nucleotides are TGTGCCAGTAGTATAAGGGGGGTCACTGAAGCTTTCTTT.